The 21 T cell receptor beta chains in this list originate from one sample, sequenced in a study of cytomegalovirus exposure and HLA in healthy donors. The PCR had 60 Vbeta and 13 Jbeta primers. The method was immunoSEQ multiplex PCR; TCRdb's version includes in-frame clones alone and lacks a portion of them. Of 150,000 or so clones detected, roughly 85% appear once; the ten largest clones hold 1.3%. The sequencing sample was made of PBMCs. Every receptor here comes from a young man in good health and CMV-seronegative.

The genes are TRBV9 and TRBJ2-1; 10 bases match TRBD2. With V trimmed by 0 bases and J by 2 bases, 11 bases remained unmatched. Looked up from germline, CDR1 is SGDLS and CDR2 is YYNGEE. This CDR3 is built from 19 residues. The CDR3 coding sequence is TGTGCCAGCAGCGTAGGGACTAGCGGCTCAGTGAGCCCCTACAATGAGCAGTTCTTC. It encodes CASSVGTSGSVSPYNEQFF.

This chain links TRBV28 with TRBJ1-2, with D unclear. Germline lookup yields CDR1 MDHEN and CDR2 SYDVKM. Trimming removed 11 bases at V and 4 bases at J, with 11 bases between. The CDR3 length is 11 residues. The CDR3 coding sequence is TGTGCCTACCACGCGGCCTATGGCTACACCTTC. It is translated as CAYHAAYGYTF.

The chain uses TRBV7-2 and TRBJ2-1; the match to TRBD2 covers 12 bases. The CDR3 loop spans 16 amino acids. Looked up from germline, CDR1 is SGHTA and CDR2 is FQGNSA. V lost 1 base, J lost 7 bases, and 5 bases stayed unmatched. In DNA form, the CDR3 reads TGTGCCAGCAGCTTAGACTCTAGCGGGGGGGCAAATGAGCAGTTCTTC. Translation: CASSLDSSGGANEQFF.

The CDR3 DNA reads TGTGCCTGGATTGTTGGAGGGGCAGTAAGCACCGGGGAGCTGTTTTTT. It specifies CAWIVGGAVSTGELFF. V gene TRBV30 combines with J gene TRBJ2-2; a weak D match, TRBD2 (6 bases). V lost 4 bases and J lost 4, with 19 bases in between. Germline V gene lookup returns CDR1 GTSNPN and CDR2 SVGIG (reference sequence). The CDR3 length is 16 residues.

The chain links TRBV5-1 to TRBJ2-1; 10 bases are shared with TRBD1. Germline V lookup: CDR1 SGHRS, CDR2 YFSETQ. The length of the CDR3 is 15 residues. V lost 2 bases and J lost 6; bases outside the gene matches: 5. The CDR3 here is CASSFVGTGANEQFF. CDR3 nucleotide sequence: TGCGCCAGCAGCTTTGTGGGGACAGGGGCCAATGAGCAGTTCTTC.

Only one count was recorded for this clone. This chain uses TRBV5-1 with TRBJ2-7; no firm D call. The CDR3 is made up of 12 amino acids. Trimming cost V 1 base and J 5 bases, with 7 bases left between them. Germline-derived CDR1 and CDR2 are SGHRS and YFSETQ. As DNA, the CDR3 is TGCGCCAGCAGCTTGCCGGGTGACGAGCAGTACTTC. This codes for CASSLPGDEQYF.

V is TRBV13 and J is TRBJ2-1; D perhaps matches TRBD1 (5 bases). V lost 5 bases and J 10 bases, leaving 12 bases between the germline ends. The CDR3 covers 12 residues. Germline-derived CDR1 and CDR2 are PRHDT and FYEKMQ (reference sequence). This CDR3 reads CASSRVSGEQFF. For the CDR3, the DNA is TGTGCCAGCAGCCGAGTATCAGGGGAGCAGTTCTTC. The full variable domain, in which reference TRBV13 and TRBJ2-1 provide the parts outside the CDR3, is AAGVIQSPRHLIKEKRETATLKCYPIPRHDTVYWYQQGPGQDPQFLISFYEKMQSDKGSIPDRFSAQQFSDYHSELNMSSLELGDSALYFCASSRVSGEQFFGPGTRLTVL.

The chain couples TRBV30 to TRBJ2-6, with a possible D match to TRBD2 (7 bases). Between the trimmed V and J ends, which lost 3 bases and 0 bases, there was a span of 15 bases. Germline loops: CDR1 GTSNPN, CDR2 SVGIG (reference sequence). The CDR3 sequence is 17 residues long. As DNA, the CDR3 is TGTGCCTGGAGACGAGGGGGGGGACGCTCTGGGGCCAACGTCCTGACTTTC. Its translation: CAWRRGGGRSGANVLTF.

The chain carries TRBV9 and TRBJ2-1; 7 nucleotides line up with TRBD2. The germline gives CDR1 SGDLS, CDR2 YYNGEE. The junction had 8 bases not matched to a gene; V was cut back by 5 bases and J by 3 bases. CDR3 length: 15 amino acids. In DNA, the CDR3 is TGTGCCAGCAGTCCGAGCGGGGACCACTACAATGAGCAGTTCTTC. This encodes CASSPSGDHYNEQFF.

This clone was seen just once. V and J are TRBV4-3 and TRBJ2-1; TRBD2 matches 11 bases. Germline CDR1 reads LGHNA; CDR2 reads YSLEER. V was pared by 3 bases and J by 7 bases, with 20 bases of the junction left unmatched. The CDR3 is made up of 20 amino acids. The CDR3 region is CASSQDIRLAGGDWANEQFF. Here the CDR3 DNA reads TGCGCCAGCAGCCAGGACATACGTTTAGCGGGAGGGGACTGGGCAAATGAGCAGTTCTTC.

This clone was seen a handful of times. This sample includes further DNA sequences coding for the same CDR3. The V call is TRBV5-6, the J call TRBJ1-3; D ambiguous. The CDR3 contains 14 residues. Trimming shortened V by 2 bases and J by 4 bases, and 10 bases separated the two germline ends. Germline V gene data show CDR1 as SGHDT and CDR2 as YYEEEE. The chain's CDR3 is CASSLAGSGNTIYF. The CDR3 DNA sequence: TGTGCCAGCAGCTTAGCAGGATCCGGAAACACCATATATTTT. The full variable domain, completed using reference TRBV5-6 and TRBJ1-3, is DAGVTQSPTHLIKTRGQQVTLRCSPKSGHDTVSWYQQALGQGPQFIFQYYEEEERQRGNFPDRFSGHQFPNYSSELNVNALLLGDSALYLCASSLAGSGNTIYFGEGSWLTVV.

This chain connects TRBV29-1 to TRBJ2-7, with 9 bases lining up with TRBD1. CDR1 and CDR2 from the germline V gene are SQVTM and ANQGSEA. The V gene end was trimmed by 5 bases and the J gene end by 5 bases; junction bases not matched to a gene: 10. This CDR3 comprises 14 residues. The CDR3 DNA reads as TGCAGCGTTTCTCCGGGACAGGGTTTCGACGAGCAGTACTTC. It specifies CSVSPGQGFDEQYF.

This chain joins TRBV7-9 and TRBJ2-2, with no clear D. The CDR3 loop spans 19 amino acids. Germline V gene data show CDR1 as SEHNR and CDR2 as FQNEAQ (reference sequence). V dropped 2 bases and J dropped 6 bases, with 25 bases sitting between them. The CDR3 protein is CASSLLYDSWPEDSGELFF. The CDR3 DNA is TGTGCCAGCAGCTTACTTTATGACTCGTGGCCAGAAGACTCCGGGGAGCTGTTTTTT.

This clone was counted between two and nine times. J is TRBJ1-6 and V is TRBV7-9; 9 nucleotides line up with TRBD1. Germline trimming cut 5 bases from V and 5 bases from J; bases unmatched to any gene: 4. Germline assignment: CDR1 SEHNR and CDR2 FQNEAQ (reference sequence). This CDR3 is 15 amino acids long. CDR3 region: CASSPGQGNNSPLHF. The CDR3 DNA follows: TGTGCCAGCAGCCCAGGACAGGGGAATAATTCACCCCTCCACTTT.

This clone was detected a few times. The rearrangement links TRBV10-2 to TRBJ2-1; TRBD2 might be the D (5 bases). CDR3 length: 11 residues. Germline CDR1 reads WSHSY; CDR2 reads SAAADI. The V end was cut by 8 bases, the J end by 9 bases, with 11 bases between. The CDR3 protein is CASFGGGEQFF. Here the CDR3 DNA reads TGCGCCAGCTTTGGAGGCGGTGAGCAGTTCTTC.

This clone was recorded a few times. The J gene is TRBJ2-2, the V gene TRBV2, with D perhaps TRBD1 (5 bases). V was clipped by 7 bases and J by 6 bases, with 15 bases between them. There are 14 residues in the CDR3. Germline CDR1 reads SNHLY; CDR2 reads FYNNEI. The CDR3: CASMGRAKSGELFF. CDR3 nucleotide sequence: TGTGCCAGCATGGGCAGGGCCAAGTCCGGGGAGCTGTTTTTT.

The chain joins TRBV7-9 to TRBJ2-5, with D tentatively TRBD2 (6 bases). Germline V CDR1 and CDR2: SEHNR, FQNEAQ (reference sequence). The CDR3 runs 16 residues. V was shortened by 1 base and J by 2 bases, with 14 bases between the two germline ends. CDR3 coding DNA: TGTGCCAGCAGCTTAGTCGCTAGCGCTTTACAAGAGACCCAGTACTTC. Encoded protein: CASSLVASALQETQYF.

The genes are TRBV10-3 and TRBJ1-3; D remains ambiguous. This CDR3 is built from 14 residues. CDR1 is ENHRY and CDR2 is SYGVKD in the germline V gene. V gave up 6 bases and J gave up 0 bases, with 9 bases separating them. The CDR3 nucleotides read TGTGCCATCAGGCCGGGAAGCTCTGGAAACACCATATATTTT. Encoded protein: CAIRPGSSGNTIYF.

The chain joins TRBV5-4 to TRBJ2-7, with 9 bases aligning to TRBD2. Germline lookup yields CDR1 SGHNT and CDR2 YYREEE (reference sequence). This CDR3 has 17 residues. V gave up 2 bases and J gave up 0 bases; unmatched junction bases: 9. CDR3 sequence: CASSLKATSGSSYEQYF. The CDR3 DNA reads TGTGCCAGCAGCTTAAAGGCGACTAGCGGCTCCTCCTACGAGCAGTACTTC.

The rearrangement uses TRBV7-2 and TRBJ2-5; TRBD2 agrees at 8 bases. CDR1 and CDR2 (germline): SGHTA, FQGNSA. V dropped 5 bases and J dropped 9; count of bases not matched to a gene: 11. The CDR3 consists of 14 residues. CDR3 sequence: CTSSIPGGSRAQYF. CDR3 in DNA: TGTACCAGCAGCATCCCGGGGGGGTCCCGGGCCCAGTACTTC. Supplemented by reference TRBV7-2 and TRBJ2-5, the full variable domain reads GAGVSQSPSNKVTEKGKDVELRCDPISGHTALYWYRQSLGQGLEFLIYFQGNSAPDKSGLPSDRFSAERTGGSVSTLTIQRTQQEDSAVYLCTSSIPGGSRAQYFGPGTRLLVL.

This chain links TRBV4-3 with TRBJ2-1, with a weak D call TRBD2 (6 bases). The CDR3 runs to 17 residues. Germline CDR1 and CDR2: LGHNA and YSLEER. V was pared by 0 bases and J by 1 base, with 13 bases between. CDR3 DNA: TGCGCCAGCAGCCAAGATCCACTAGCCGGATCCTACAATGAGCAGTTCTTC. This encodes CASSQDPLAGSYNEQFF.